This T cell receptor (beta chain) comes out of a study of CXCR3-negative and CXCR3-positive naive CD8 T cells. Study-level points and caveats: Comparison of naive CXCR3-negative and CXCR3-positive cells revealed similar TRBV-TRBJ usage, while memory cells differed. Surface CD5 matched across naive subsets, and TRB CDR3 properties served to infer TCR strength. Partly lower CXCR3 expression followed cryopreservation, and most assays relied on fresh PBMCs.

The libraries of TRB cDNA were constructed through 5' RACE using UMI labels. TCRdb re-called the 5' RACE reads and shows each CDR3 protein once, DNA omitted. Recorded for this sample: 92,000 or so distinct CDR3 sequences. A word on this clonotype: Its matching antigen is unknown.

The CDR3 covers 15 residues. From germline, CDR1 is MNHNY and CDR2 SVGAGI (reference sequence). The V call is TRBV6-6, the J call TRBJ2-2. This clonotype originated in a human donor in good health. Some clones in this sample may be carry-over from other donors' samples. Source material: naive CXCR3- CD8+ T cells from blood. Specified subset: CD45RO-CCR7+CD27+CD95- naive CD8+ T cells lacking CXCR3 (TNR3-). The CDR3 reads CASSYVGSTAGELFF.